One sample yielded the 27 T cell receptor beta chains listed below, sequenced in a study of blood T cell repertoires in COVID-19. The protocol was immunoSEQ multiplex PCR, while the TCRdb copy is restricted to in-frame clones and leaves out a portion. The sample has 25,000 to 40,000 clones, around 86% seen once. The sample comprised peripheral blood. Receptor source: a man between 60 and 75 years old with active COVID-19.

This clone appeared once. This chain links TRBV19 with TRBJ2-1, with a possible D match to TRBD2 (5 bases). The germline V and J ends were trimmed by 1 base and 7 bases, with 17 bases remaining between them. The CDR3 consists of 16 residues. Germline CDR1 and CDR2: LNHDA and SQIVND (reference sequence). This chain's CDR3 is CASSIVASITGNEQFF. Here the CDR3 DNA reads TGTGCCAGTAGTATAGTGGCTAGCATAACCGGTAATGAGCAGTTCTTC.

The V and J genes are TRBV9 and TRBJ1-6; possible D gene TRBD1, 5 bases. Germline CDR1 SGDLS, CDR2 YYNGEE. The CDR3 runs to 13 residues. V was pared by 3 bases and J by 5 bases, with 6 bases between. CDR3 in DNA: TGTGCCAGCAGCGGACAGCATAATTCACCCCTCCACTTT. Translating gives CASSGQHNSPLHF.

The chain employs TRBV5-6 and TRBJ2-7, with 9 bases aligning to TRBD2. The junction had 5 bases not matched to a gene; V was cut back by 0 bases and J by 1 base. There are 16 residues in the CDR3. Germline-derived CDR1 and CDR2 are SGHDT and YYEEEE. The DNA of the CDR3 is TGTGCCAGCAGCTTGGAGCGGGGGGCCTTTTCCTACGAGCAGTACTTC. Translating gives CASSLERGAFSYEQYF. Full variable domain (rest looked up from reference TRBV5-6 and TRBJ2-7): DAGVTQSPTHLIKTRGQQVTLRCSPKSGHDTVSWYQQALGQGPQFIFQYYEEEERQRGNFPDRFSGHQFPNYSSELNVNALLLGDSALYLCASSLERGAFSYEQYFGPGTRLTVT.

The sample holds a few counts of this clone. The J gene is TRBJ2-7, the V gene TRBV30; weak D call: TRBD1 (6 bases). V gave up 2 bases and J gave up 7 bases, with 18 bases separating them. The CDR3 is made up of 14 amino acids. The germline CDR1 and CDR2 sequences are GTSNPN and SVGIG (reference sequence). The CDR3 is CAWSFGSGTGEQYF. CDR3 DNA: TGTGCCTGGAGTTTTGGGAGCGGCACAGGGGAGCAGTACTTC.

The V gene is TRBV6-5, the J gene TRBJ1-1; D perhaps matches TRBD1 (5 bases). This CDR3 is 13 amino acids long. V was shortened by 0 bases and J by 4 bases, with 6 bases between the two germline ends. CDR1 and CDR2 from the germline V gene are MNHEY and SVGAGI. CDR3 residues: CASSYSGATEAFF. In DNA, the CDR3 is TGTGCCAGCAGTTACTCAGGGGCCACTGAAGCTTTCTTT.

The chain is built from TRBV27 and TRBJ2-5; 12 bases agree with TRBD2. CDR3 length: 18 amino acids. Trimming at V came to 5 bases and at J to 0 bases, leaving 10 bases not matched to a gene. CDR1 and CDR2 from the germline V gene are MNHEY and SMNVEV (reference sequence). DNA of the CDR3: TGTGCCAGCAGTCCGCGACTAGCGGGGGCTGGGTACCAAGAGACCCAGTACTTC. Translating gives CASSPRLAGAGYQETQYF.

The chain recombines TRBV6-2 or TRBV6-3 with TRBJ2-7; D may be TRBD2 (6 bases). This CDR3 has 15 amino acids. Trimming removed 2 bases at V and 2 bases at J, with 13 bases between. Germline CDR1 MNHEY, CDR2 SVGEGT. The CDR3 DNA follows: TGTGCCAGCAGTTACCCGGGACTCTCAACCTACGAGCAGTACTTC. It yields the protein CASSYPGLSTYEQYF.

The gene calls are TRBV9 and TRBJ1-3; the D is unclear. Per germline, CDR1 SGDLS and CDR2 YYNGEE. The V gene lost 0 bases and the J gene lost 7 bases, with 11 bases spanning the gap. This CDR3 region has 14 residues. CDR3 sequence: CASSVAEGFNTIYF. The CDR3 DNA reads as TGTGCCAGCAGCGTAGCGGAGGGTTTCAACACCATATATTTT.

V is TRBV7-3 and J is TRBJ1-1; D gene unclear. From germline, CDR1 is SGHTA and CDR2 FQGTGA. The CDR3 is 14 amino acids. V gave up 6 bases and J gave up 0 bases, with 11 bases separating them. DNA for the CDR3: TGTGCCAGCAGACCTCATGGCCTGAACACTGAAGCTTTCTTT. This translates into CASRPHGLNTEAFF.

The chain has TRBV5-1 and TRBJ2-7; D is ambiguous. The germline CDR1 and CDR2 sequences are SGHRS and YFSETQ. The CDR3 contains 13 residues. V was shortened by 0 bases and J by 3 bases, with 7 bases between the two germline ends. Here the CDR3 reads CASSLGQNYEQYF. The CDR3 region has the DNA TGCGCCAGCAGCTTGGGGCAGAACTACGAGCAGTACTTC.

The DNA of the CDR3 is TGTGCCAGCAGCTTACTGGCGGGGGCCGGGAATGAGCAGTTCTTC. Translated, it gives CASSLLAGAGNEQFF. This rearrangement joins TRBV7-3 to TRBJ2-1; D is perhaps TRBD2 (7 bases). Deletions cut 2 bases from V and 7 bases from J, with 15 bases between. The CDR3 is made up of 15 amino acids. Per germline, CDR1 SGHTA and CDR2 FQGTGA.

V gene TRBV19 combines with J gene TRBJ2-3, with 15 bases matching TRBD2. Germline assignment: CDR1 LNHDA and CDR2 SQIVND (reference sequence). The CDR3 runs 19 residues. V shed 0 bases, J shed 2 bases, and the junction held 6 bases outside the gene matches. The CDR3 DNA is TGTGCCAGTAGTATAGATCGGACTAGCGGGAGGGGACCCACAGATACGCAGTATTTT. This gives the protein CASSIDRTSGRGPTDTQYF.

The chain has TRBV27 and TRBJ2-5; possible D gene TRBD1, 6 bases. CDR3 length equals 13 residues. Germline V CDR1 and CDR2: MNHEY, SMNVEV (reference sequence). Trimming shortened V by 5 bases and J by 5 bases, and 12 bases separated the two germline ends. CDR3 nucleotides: TGTGCCAGCAGTCCGGACAGTTGGGAGACCCAGTACTTC. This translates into CASSPDSWETQYF.

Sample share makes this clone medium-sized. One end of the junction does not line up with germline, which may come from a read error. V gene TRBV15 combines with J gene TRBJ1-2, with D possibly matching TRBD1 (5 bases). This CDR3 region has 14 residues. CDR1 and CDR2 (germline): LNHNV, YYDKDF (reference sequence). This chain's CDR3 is CATSGEEGLYGYTF. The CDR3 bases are TGTGCCACCAGCGGAGAGGAGGGGCTCTATGGCTACACCTTC.

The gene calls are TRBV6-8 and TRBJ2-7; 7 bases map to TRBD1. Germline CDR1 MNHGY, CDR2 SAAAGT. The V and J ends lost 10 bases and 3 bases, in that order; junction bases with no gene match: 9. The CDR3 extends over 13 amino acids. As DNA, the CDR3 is TGTGCCACCCCTCCGGGACAGATCTACGAGCAGTACTTC. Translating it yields CATPPGQIYEQYF.

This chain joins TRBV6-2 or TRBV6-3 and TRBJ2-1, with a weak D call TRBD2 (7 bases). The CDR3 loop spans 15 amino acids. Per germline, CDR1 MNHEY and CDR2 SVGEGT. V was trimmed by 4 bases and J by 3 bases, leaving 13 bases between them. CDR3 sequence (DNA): TGTGCCAGCAGTTGGGGGGGGCTAGGCTACAATGAGCAGTTCTTC. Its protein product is CASSWGGLGYNEQFF.

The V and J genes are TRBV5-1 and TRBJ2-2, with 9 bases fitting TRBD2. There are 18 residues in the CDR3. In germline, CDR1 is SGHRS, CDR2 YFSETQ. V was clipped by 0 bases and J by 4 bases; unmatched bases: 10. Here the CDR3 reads CASSLAVIAGVRTGELFF. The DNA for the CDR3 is TGCGCCAGCAGCTTGGCCGTTATAGCGGGAGTCCGCACCGGGGAGCTGTTTTTT.

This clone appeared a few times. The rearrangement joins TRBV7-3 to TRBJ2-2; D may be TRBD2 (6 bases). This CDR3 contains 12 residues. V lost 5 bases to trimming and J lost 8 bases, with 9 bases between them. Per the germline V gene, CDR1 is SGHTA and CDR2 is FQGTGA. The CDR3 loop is CASSPRGGELFF. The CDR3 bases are TGTGCCAGCAGCCCCCGGGGGGGGGAGCTGTTTTTT. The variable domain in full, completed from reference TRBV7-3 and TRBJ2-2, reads GAGVSQTPSNKVTEKGKYVELRCDPISGHTALYWYRQSLGQGPEFLIYFQGTGAADDSGLPNDRFFAVRPEGSVSTLKIQRTERGDSAVYLCASSPRGGELFFGEGSRLTVL.

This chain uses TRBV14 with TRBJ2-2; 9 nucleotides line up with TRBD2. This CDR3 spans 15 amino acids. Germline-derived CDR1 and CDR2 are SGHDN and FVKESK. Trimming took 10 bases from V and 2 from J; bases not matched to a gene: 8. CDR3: CATNGTSFNTGELFF. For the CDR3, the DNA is TGTGCCACCAATGGGACTAGCTTTAACACCGGGGAGCTGTTTTTT.

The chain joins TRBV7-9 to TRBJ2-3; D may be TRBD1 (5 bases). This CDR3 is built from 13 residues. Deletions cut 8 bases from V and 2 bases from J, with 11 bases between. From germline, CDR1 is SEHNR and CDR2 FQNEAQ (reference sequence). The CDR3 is CASEVTATDTQYF. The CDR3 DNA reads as TGTGCCAGCGAAGTGACAGCCACAGATACGCAGTATTTT.

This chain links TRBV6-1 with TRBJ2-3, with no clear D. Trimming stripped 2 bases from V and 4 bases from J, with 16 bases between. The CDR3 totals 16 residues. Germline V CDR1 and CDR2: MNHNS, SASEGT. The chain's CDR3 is CASSEFSPGYSDTQYF. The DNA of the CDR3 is TGTGCCAGCAGTGAATTCTCTCCAGGTTATTCAGATACGCAGTATTTT.

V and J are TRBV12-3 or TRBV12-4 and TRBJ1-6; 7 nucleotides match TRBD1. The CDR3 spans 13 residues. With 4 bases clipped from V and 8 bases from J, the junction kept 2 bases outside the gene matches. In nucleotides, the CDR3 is TGTGCCAGCAGTTACAGGGGTGATTCACCCCTCCACTTT. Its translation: CASSYRGDSPLHF.

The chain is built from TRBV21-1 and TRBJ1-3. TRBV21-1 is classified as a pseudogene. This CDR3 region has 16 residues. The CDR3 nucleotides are TGTGCCAGCAGCAAAAAGTGCCCACTCTCTGGAAACACCATATATTTT. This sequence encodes CASSKKCPLSGNTIYF.

The CDR3 DNA reads as TGTGCCATCAGTGGGAGGGTTACCGGGCAGCCCCAGCATTTT. Protein product: CAISGRVTGQPQHF. J is TRBJ1-5 and V is TRBV10-3, with D hard to call. The V end lost 4 bases, the J end lost 7 bases, and 14 bases lay between the germline ends. The CDR3 extends over 14 amino acids. The germline V gene encodes CDR1 ENHRY and CDR2 SYGVKD.

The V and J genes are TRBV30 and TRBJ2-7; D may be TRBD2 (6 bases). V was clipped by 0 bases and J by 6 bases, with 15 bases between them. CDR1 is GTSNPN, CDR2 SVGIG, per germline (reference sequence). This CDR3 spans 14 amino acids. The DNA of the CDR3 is TGTGCCTGGAGTGTAGTCCTAGCCGGGGGCGAGCAGTACTTC. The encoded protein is CAWSVVLAGGEQYF. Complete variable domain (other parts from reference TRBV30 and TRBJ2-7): SQTIHQWPATLVQPVGSPLSLECTVEGTSNPNLYWYRQAAGRGLQLLFYSVGIGQISSEVPQNLSASRPQDRQFILSSKKLLLSDSGFYLCAWSVVLAGGEQYFGPGTRLTVT.

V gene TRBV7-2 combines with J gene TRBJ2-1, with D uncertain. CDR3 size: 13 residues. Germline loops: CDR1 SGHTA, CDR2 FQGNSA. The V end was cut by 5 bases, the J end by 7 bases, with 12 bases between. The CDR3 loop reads CASSPERYNEQFF. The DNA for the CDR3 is TGTGCCAGCAGCCCAGAGAGGTATAATGAGCAGTTCTTC.

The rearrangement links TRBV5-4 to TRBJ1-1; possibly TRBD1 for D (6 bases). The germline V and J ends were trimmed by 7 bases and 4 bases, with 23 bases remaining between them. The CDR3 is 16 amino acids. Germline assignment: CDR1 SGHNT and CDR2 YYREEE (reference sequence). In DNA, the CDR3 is TGTGCCAGCTCGCGGCCAGGGGACCTTGGGATCACTGAAGCTTTCTTT. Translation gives CASSRPGDLGITEAFF.